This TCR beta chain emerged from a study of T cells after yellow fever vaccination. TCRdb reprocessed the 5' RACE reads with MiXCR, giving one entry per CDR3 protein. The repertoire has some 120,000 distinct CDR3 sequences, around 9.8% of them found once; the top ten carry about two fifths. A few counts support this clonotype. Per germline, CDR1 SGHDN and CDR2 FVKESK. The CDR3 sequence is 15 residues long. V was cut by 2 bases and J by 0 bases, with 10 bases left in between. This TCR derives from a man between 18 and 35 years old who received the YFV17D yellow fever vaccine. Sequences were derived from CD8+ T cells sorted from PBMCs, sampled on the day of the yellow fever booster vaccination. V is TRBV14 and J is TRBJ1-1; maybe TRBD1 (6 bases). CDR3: CASSQPGHLNTEAFF. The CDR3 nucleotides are TGTGCCAGCAGCCAACCGGGACACCTGAACACTGAAGCTTTCTTT.